This entry lists 11 T cell receptor beta chains sequenced from one sample in a study of blood T cell repertoires in COVID-19. Generated by immunoSEQ multiplex PCR, the TCRdb table keeps only in-frame clones and is missing some. The table lists about 23,000 clones, more than 80% of them singletons, with more than 15% in the top ten. Sample: peripheral blood. The receptors derive from a human donor in a cohort sampled during active COVID-19.

This clone was detected only a few times. V usage is TRBV19 and J usage is TRBJ1-2; a possible D gene is TRBD1 (6 bases). Trimming stripped 6 bases from V and 2 bases from J, with 13 bases between. This CDR3 region has 14 residues. In germline, CDR1 is LNHDA, CDR2 SQIVND (reference sequence). CDR3 residues: CASSSGAGNYGYTF. CDR3 bases: TGTGCCAGTAGCTCAGGGGCAGGAAACTATGGCTACACCTTC.

This chain uses TRBV29-1 with TRBJ1-5, with 12 bases fitting TRBD1. Per germline, CDR1 SQVTM and CDR2 ANQGSEA. The CDR3 is 16 amino acids. The trim removed 4 bases at V and 6 bases at J, leaving 10 bases unmatched. CDR3 DNA sequence: TGCAGCGTTGCGTACGCGGGGACAGGGGGCCTTCAGCCCCAGCATTTT. It codes for CSVAYAGTGGLQPQHF.

The chain joins TRBV9 to TRBJ1-6, with no clear D. The V gene lost 2 bases and the J gene lost 9 bases, with 15 bases spanning the gap. The V gene's germline CDR1 is SGDLS and CDR2 YYNGEE. CDR3 length: 15 residues. The chain's CDR3 is CASSVQDRSSSPLHF. The CDR3 DNA is TGTGCCAGCAGCGTTCAAGACCGGAGCAGTTCACCCCTCCACTTT.

The V and J genes are TRBV6-6 and TRBJ1-1; TRBD1 aligns across 11 bases. The junction had 5 bases not matched to a gene; V was cut back by 8 bases and J by 6 bases. This CDR3 contains 13 residues. Germline assignment: CDR1 MNHNY and CDR2 SVGAGI (reference sequence). CDR3 nucleotide sequence: TGTGCCAGCGGACAGGGGGCTCTCTCTGAAGCTTTCTTT. Translated, it gives CASGQGALSEAFF.

This clone has a single count. The chain uses TRBV7-6 and TRBJ2-6, with D possibly matching TRBD2 (6 bases). This CDR3 comprises 17 residues. CDR1 SGHVS and CDR2 FNYEAQ come from the germline V gene. Trimming shortened V by 6 bases and J by 0 bases, and 15 bases separated the two germline ends. The CDR3 sequence: CASRRLAGTSGANVLTF. CDR3 coding DNA: TGTGCCAGCAGACGGCTCGCGGGGACCTCTGGGGCCAACGTCCTGACTTTC.

CDR3 DNA: TGTGCCATCAGTGGGACGACAGGGCGAAACTACGAGCAGTACTTC. Translating gives CAISGTTGRNYEQYF. The chain carries TRBV10-3 and TRBJ2-7, with 7 bases identical to TRBD1. The germline V gene has CDR1 ENHRY and CDR2 SYGVKD. V gave up 4 bases and J gave up 3 bases; unmatched junction bases: 9. This CDR3 comprises 15 residues.

There are a few counts of this clone. CDR3 region: CASGTGGSIQIGNTIYF. CDR3 DNA: TGTGCCTCCGGGACAGGGGGATCCATCCAGATAGGAAACACCATATATTTT. This sequence joins TRBV30 and TRBJ1-3, with 11 bases that match TRBD1. J lost 4 bases, V lost 7 bases, and 15 bases had no gene match. Looked up from germline, CDR1 is GTSNPN and CDR2 is SVGIG (reference sequence). The CDR3 is made up of 17 amino acids.

The chain carries TRBV10-1 and TRBJ1-2, with TRBD1 matching 8 bases. Germline trimming cut 0 bases from V and 8 bases from J; bases unmatched to any gene: 5. Germline CDR1 and CDR2: WNHNN and SYGVQD (reference sequence). This CDR3 contains 14 residues. The CDR3 spells CASSESTGVVGYTF. The CDR3 DNA reads as TGCGCCAGCAGTGAGTCGACAGGGGTGGTAGGCTACACCTTC.

This chain links TRBV6-5 with TRBJ1-5; 7 nucleotides agree with TRBD1. Germline V gene sequence: CDR1 MNHEY, CDR2 SVGAGI. The CDR3 totals 14 residues. V dropped 6 bases and J dropped 7; count of bases not matched to a gene: 9. CDR3 sequence: CASSAGTARQPQHF. The CDR3 DNA reads as TGTGCCAGCAGCGCCGGGACAGCGAGACAGCCCCAGCATTTT.

This clone was detected once. The rearrangement links TRBV7-9 to TRBJ1-4; D is possibly TRBD1 (6 bases). The CDR3 is 14 residues long. V was clipped by 1 base and J by 4 bases, with 7 bases between them. Germline V lookup: CDR1 SEHNR, CDR2 FQNEAQ (reference sequence). CDR3 sequence reads: CASSLVQGNEKLFF. The CDR3 DNA reads TGTGCCAGCAGCTTAGTACAGGGTAATGAAAAACTGTTTTTT.

The chain carries TRBV12-3 or TRBV12-4 and TRBJ1-2, with 9 bases fitting TRBD1. V trimming: 5 bases; J trimming: 6 bases; junction bases outside the gene matches: 1. The CDR3 spans 12 residues. The CDR3 DNA follows: TGTGCCAGCAGTGGGACAGGGAATGGCTACACCTTC. Translating gives CASSGTGNGYTF.